This TCR beta chain was identified during a study of CD8 T cells in Susac syndrome. Germline CDR1 reads DFQATT; CDR2 reads SNEGSKA (reference sequence). The CDR3 runs 13 residues. The V end lost 1 base, the J end lost 3 bases, and 8 bases lay between the germline ends. Negative isolation yielded the CD8+ and CD4+ T cells, while FACS enriched the TEMRA cells. Reverse transcription of roughly 0.5 to 1 ug RNA used random hexamers. TCRdb reprocessed the immunoSEQ multiplex PCR reads with MiXCR, giving one entry per CDR3 protein. The table has about 200,000 distinct CDR3 sequences, about 95% seen once. Sequenced material: CD4+ T cells from PBMCs. The J gene is TRBJ2-3, the V gene TRBV20-1, with D unclear. The TCR originated in a human donor with multiple sclerosis. The DNA of the CDR3 is TGCAGTGCTAGAGTAGAAGGAACAGATACGCAGTATTTT. This encodes CSARVEGTDTQYF.